This passage covers 27 T cell receptor beta chains from one sample sequenced in a study of cytomegalovirus exposure and HLA in healthy donors. PCR primers comprised 60 Vbeta and 13 Jbeta primers. Sequenced by immunoSEQ multiplex PCR; TCRdb stores in-frame clones only, minus some. The data hold over 100,000 clones, with about 70% observed a single time. Sequencing was done on a sample of PBMCs. These receptors were taken from a young woman in good health and CMV-seronegative.

As DNA, the CDR3 is TGTGCCAGTAGTATAGCGTTTTTGACAGGGGCCCGCACAGATACGCAGTATTTT. Translation gives CASSIAFLTGARTDTQYF. This sequence joins TRBV19 and TRBJ2-3, with TRBD1 matching 8 bases. The CDR3 runs to 18 residues. V lost 1 base to trimming and J lost 1 base; unmatched junction nucleotides: 10. The germline gives CDR1 LNHDA, CDR2 SQIVND (reference sequence).

This clone was counted once. The chain couples TRBV19 to TRBJ1-3; the D is unclear. The germline V and J ends were trimmed by 7 bases and 0 bases, with 13 bases remaining between them. The germline gives CDR1 LNHDA, CDR2 SQIVND (reference sequence). This CDR3 comprises 15 residues. Written as DNA, the CDR3 is TGTGCCAGTACCAAGGACGGGAGCTCTGGAAACACCATATATTTT. Protein product: CASTKDGSSGNTIYF.

The rearrangement joins TRBV7-9 to TRBJ2-6; tentative D call: TRBD1 (6 bases). Germline-derived CDR1 and CDR2 are SEHNR and FQNEAQ (reference sequence). V lost 2 bases, J lost 2 bases, and 10 bases lay in between. The CDR3 sequence is 16 residues long. DNA for the CDR3: TGTGCCAGCAGCTTACCCGCAGGGGCTGGGGCCAACGTCCTGACTTTC. Translated: CASSLPAGAGANVLTF.

The chain is built from TRBV2 and TRBJ1-1; no definite D call. Germline V gene data show CDR1 as SNHLY and CDR2 as FYNNEI. CDR3 length equals 13 residues. The ends were cut back, 4 bases at V and 6 bases at J, with 12 bases in the middle. Here the CDR3 DNA reads TGTGCCAGCAGTGTTGTCAGAGCGGCTGAAGCTTTCTTT. Its protein is CASSVVRAAEAFF.

J is TRBJ1-2 and V is TRBV6-5; possibly TRBD1 for D (5 bases). The CDR3 loop spans 16 amino acids. Trimming took 4 bases from V and 2 from J, leaving 17 bases between them. CDR1 MNHEY and CDR2 SVGAGI come from the germline V gene. The CDR3 DNA is TGTGCCAGCAGTTCTCGGGACTCCCCAGCGAACTATGGCTACACCTTC. Translated: CASSSRDSPANYGYTF.

The CDR3 DNA sequence: TGTGCCAGCAGCTTGGGACTAGCGGGAGTAGCAGATACGCAGTATTTT. Protein sequence: CASSLGLAGVADTQYF. This rearrangement joins TRBV7-9 to TRBJ2-3; 14 nucleotides align to TRBD2. The CDR3 extends over 16 amino acids. Germline assignment: CDR1 SEHNR and CDR2 FQNEAQ (reference sequence). J lost 4 bases, V lost 3 bases, and 3 bases had no gene match. Based on the CDR3 plus reference TRBV7-9 and TRBJ2-3, the full variable domain is DTGVSQNPRHKITKRGQNVTFRCDPISEHNRLYWYRQTLGQGPEFLTYFQNEAQLEKSRLLSDRFSAERPKGSFSTLEIQRTEQGDSAMYLCASSLGLAGVADTQYFGPGTRLTVL.

The chain has TRBV5-1 and TRBJ2-7, with 9 bases matching TRBD2. The CDR3 spans 14 residues. V was pared by 2 bases and J by 1 base, with 1 base of the junction left unmatched. The germline V gene has CDR1 SGHRS and CDR2 YFSETQ. CDR3 protein: CASSFSGGSYEQYF. DNA for the CDR3: TGCGCCAGCAGCTTTAGCGGGGGTTCCTACGAGCAGTACTTC.

This sequence joins TRBV13 and TRBJ2-1; D remains unclear. CDR1 and CDR2 from the germline V gene are PRHDT and FYEKMQ (reference sequence). The CDR3 spans 14 residues. V lost 0 bases to trimming and J lost 10 bases, with 13 bases between them. The CDR3 nucleotides read TGTGCCAGCAGCTTAGGGGCTACCCCCGGGGAGCAGTTCTTC. This translates into CASSLGATPGEQFF.

The CDR3 nucleotides are TGTGCCAGCAGTCCCCTGCAGGGGCGGCCTTTGAACACCGGGGAGCTGTTTTTT. It codes for CASSPLQGRPLNTGELFF. This sequence joins TRBV28 and TRBJ2-2; D perhaps matches TRBD1 (6 bases). The V end was cut by 5 bases, the J end by 1 base, with 20 bases between. This CDR3 has 18 residues. Germline V gene data show CDR1 as MDHEN and CDR2 as SYDVKM.

The chain uses TRBV18 and TRBJ1-4; maybe TRBD1 (6 bases). CDR1 KGHSH and CDR2 LQKENI come from the germline V gene. The CDR3 loop spans 16 amino acids. The V and J ends lost 6 bases and 0 bases respectively, with 14 bases between them. The DNA of the CDR3 is TGTGCCAGCTCTCTGAAAGGGACAACAACTAATGAAAAACTGTTTTTT. Translated, it gives CASSLKGTTTNEKLFF.

V is TRBV19 and J is TRBJ2-7, with TRBD2 matching 11 bases. V was pared by 4 bases and J by 1 base, with 9 bases of the junction left unmatched. CDR1 and CDR2 (germline): LNHDA, SQIVND (reference sequence). The CDR3 extends over 17 amino acids. The DNA of the CDR3 is TGTGCCAGTAGTAATCCCGGGACTAGCGGAATTTCCTACGAGCAGTACTTC. Its protein is CASSNPGTSGISYEQYF.

A single count supports this clone. This CDR3 is CASSGSAGVNEQFF. The CDR3 nucleotides are TGTGCCAGCAGCGGATCCGCGGGAGTCAATGAGCAGTTCTTC. The chain uses TRBV27 and TRBJ2-1; 7 positions match TRBD2. Germline V gives CDR1 MNHEY, CDR2 SMNVEV (reference sequence). The CDR3 contains 14 residues. The J segment lost 6 bases and the V segment lost 6 bases, leaving 8 bases of the junction unmatched.

This CDR3 reads CASRSGTAFDEQFF. DNA for the CDR3: TGTGCCAGCAGATCCGGGACAGCCTTTGATGAGCAGTTCTTC. The chain recombines TRBV28 with TRBJ2-1, with 7 bases identical to TRBD1. Germline V lookup: CDR1 MDHEN, CDR2 SYDVKM. Trimming cost V 6 bases and J 8 bases; bases outside gene matches: 10. The CDR3 spans 14 residues.

This clone was seen once. CDR3 DNA sequence: TGTGCCAGCTCACCCTTATATACGGGGGACACTGAAGCTTTCTTT. Its translation is CASSPLYTGDTEAFF. V gene TRBV18 combines with J gene TRBJ1-1, with D possibly TRBD1 on 5 matching bases. V lost 3 bases and J 3 bases, leaving 14 bases between the germline ends. The CDR3 runs to 15 residues. CDR1 KGHSH and CDR2 LQKENI come from the germline V gene.

The chain uses TRBV18 and TRBJ1-5; no clear D gene. CDR3 length: 14 amino acids. V gave up 2 bases and J gave up 1 base, with 6 bases separating them. Germline loops: CDR1 KGHSH, CDR2 LQKENI. The CDR3 DNA follows: TGTGCCAGCTCACCAGCAGGAAGCAATCAGCCCCAGCATTTT. Translating it yields CASSPAGSNQPQHF.

This clone was detected only once. The rearrangement links TRBV10-3 to TRBJ1-3, with unresolved D. Trimming stripped 3 bases from V and 0 bases from J, with 9 bases between. Germline CDR1 reads ENHRY; CDR2 reads SYGVKD. CDR3 length equals 15 residues. The CDR3 bases are TGTGCCATCAGTGATCAGGCTTTCTCTGGAAACACCATATATTTT. It encodes CAISDQAFSGNTIYF.

V is TRBV19 and J is TRBJ1-5, with a possible D match to TRBD1 (6 bases). In germline, CDR1 is LNHDA, CDR2 SQIVND (reference sequence). V was shortened by 5 bases and J by 1 base, with 12 bases between the two germline ends. The length of the CDR3 is 15 residues. CDR3 residues: CASSSGTGSNQPQHF. DNA for the CDR3: TGTGCCAGTAGTTCGGGAACAGGGAGCAATCAGCCCCAGCATTTT.

The chain employs TRBV10-3 and TRBJ2-2, with D perhaps TRBD2 (6 bases). V shed 0 bases and J shed 6 bases, with 11 bases lying between them. Germline lookup yields CDR1 ENHRY and CDR2 SYGVKD. The CDR3 has 15 residues. The CDR3 reads CAISESKIAAGELFF. DNA for the CDR3: TGTGCCATCAGTGAGTCGAAGATAGCGGCCGGGGAGCTGTTTTTT.

The chain uses TRBV29-1 and TRBJ2-1; 12 bases are shared with TRBD2. The CDR3 is 13 amino acids. Losses at the gene ends were 6 bases for V and 9 bases for J; bases not matched to a gene: 6. Germline V gene sequence: CDR1 SQVTM, CDR2 ANQGSEA. CDR3 coding DNA: TGCAGCGTACTAGCGGGAGGAGGGGGTGAGCAGTTCTTC. Translating it yields CSVLAGGGGEQFF.

V usage is TRBV7-3 and J usage is TRBJ1-2, with 7 bases aligning to TRBD1. Germline V lookup: CDR1 SGHTA, CDR2 FQGTGA. With V trimmed by 3 bases and J by 0 bases, 7 bases remained unmatched. This CDR3 contains 16 residues. The CDR3 region has the DNA TGTGCCAGCAGCTTTGGGGGCCAGGGGGCTAACTATGGCTACACCTTC. Amino acids: CASSFGGQGANYGYTF.

The genes are TRBV4-1 and TRBJ1-2, with D unresolved. The CDR3 runs to 12 residues. Germline V gene lookup returns CDR1 MGHRA and CDR2 YSYEKL. V was cut by 0 bases and J by 8 bases, with 7 bases left in between. Here the CDR3 DNA reads TGCGCCAGCAGCCAAGATCAGATCGGCTACACCTTC. This sequence encodes CASSQDQIGYTF.

The chain is built from TRBV15 and TRBJ1-5; D gene unclear. This CDR3 spans 16 amino acids. Germline V CDR1 and CDR2: LNHNV, YYDKDF (reference sequence). Between the trimmed V and J ends, which lost 0 bases and 3 bases, there was a span of 12 bases. CDR3 loop: CATSREVGGNNQPQHF. In nucleotides, the CDR3 is TGTGCCACCAGCAGAGAAGTTGGAGGGAACAATCAGCCCCAGCATTTT.

The V call is TRBV7-9, the J call TRBJ2-7, with D possibly being TRBD1 (6 bases). CDR3 length: 15 residues. V lost 5 bases and J lost 1, with 15 bases in between. In germline, CDR1 is SEHNR, CDR2 FQNEAQ (reference sequence). CDR3 residues: CASSPLGTHSYEQYF. CDR3 nucleotide sequence: TGTGCCAGCAGCCCGTTGGGGACACATTCCTACGAGCAGTACTTC.

This rearrangement joins TRBV7-6 to TRBJ1-1, with 9 nucleotides matching TRBD1. Germline CDR1 is SGHVS and CDR2 is FNYEAQ. The CDR3 extends over 14 amino acids. V gave up 4 bases and J gave up 8 bases; unmatched junction bases: 8. The CDR3 loop reads CASSSGTGRLEAFF. CDR3 nucleotide sequence: TGTGCCAGCAGCTCCGGGACAGGGCGCCTAGAAGCTTTCTTT.

The chain recombines TRBV7-8 with TRBJ1-1; no clear D. The CDR3 loop spans 12 amino acids. Looked up from germline, CDR1 is SGHVS and CDR2 is FQNEAQ. V was trimmed by 6 bases and J by 4 bases, leaving 9 bases between them. CDR3 loop: CASSRLITEAFF. The CDR3 DNA reads as TGTGCCAGCAGTAGACTGATCACTGAAGCTTTCTTT. Full variable domain (remainder filled in from reference TRBV7-8 and TRBJ1-1): GAGVSQSPRYKVAKRGQDVALRCDPISGHVSLFWYQQALGQGPEFLTYFQNEAQLDKSGLPSDRFFAERPEGSVSTLKIQRTQQEDSAVYLCASSRLITEAFFGQGTRLTVV.

This clone was counted only a few times. The chain carries TRBV7-9 and TRBJ1-5; maybe TRBD1 (5 bases). Germline loops: CDR1 SEHNR, CDR2 FQNEAQ (reference sequence). The length of the CDR3 is 13 residues. Trimming cost V 5 bases and J 9 bases, with 14 bases left between them. The CDR3 DNA reads TGTGCCAGCAGCCTAGGGGAGAGTCGGCCCCAGCATTTT. Amino acids: CASSLGESRPQHF.

This rearrangement joins TRBV30 to TRBJ1-2, with 8 bases lining up with TRBD1. CDR3 length equals 13 residues. V lost 0 bases to trimming and J lost 4 bases; unmatched junction nucleotides: 1. Per germline, CDR1 GTSNPN and CDR2 SVGIG (reference sequence). The CDR3 nucleotides are TGTGCCTGGAGTGTAGGGACAGGCTATGGCTACACCTTC. Protein sequence: CAWSVGTGYGYTF.